What follows is one T cell receptor (beta chain) and its context. The data were taken from a study of blood T cell repertoires in COVID-19. Original processing methods: Nucleated cell counts were estimated from reference gene primer amplification. TCRdb keeps only in-frame clones here, not all; method: immunoSEQ multiplex PCR. V, J and clone size were drawn from that table, and D and trimming were deduced from the DNA. The sample consists of tens of thousands of clones, roughly 91% of them appearing once. The CDR3 extends over 16 amino acids. Losses at the gene ends were 2 bases for V and 4 bases for J; bases not matched to a gene: 8. Looked up from germline, CDR1 is KGHSH and CDR2 is LQKENI.

The V gene is TRBV18, the J gene TRBJ2-5, with 9 bases identical to TRBD1. The sequence was collected from a man aged 50-60 years with COVID-19, enrolled during active disease. What was sequenced was peripheral blood. Written as DNA, the CDR3 is TGTGCCAGCTCACCAAGAGCCGGGACAGGGTTAGAGACCCAGTACTTC. Translated, it gives CASSPRAGTGLETQYF. The full variable domain, its missing parts supplied by reference TRBV18 and TRBJ2-5, is NAGVMQNPRHLVRRRGQEARLRCSPMKGHSHVYWYRQLPEEGLKFMVYLQKENIIDESGMPKERFSAEFPKEGPSILRIQQVVRGDSAAYFCASSPRAGTGLETQYFGPGTRLLVL.